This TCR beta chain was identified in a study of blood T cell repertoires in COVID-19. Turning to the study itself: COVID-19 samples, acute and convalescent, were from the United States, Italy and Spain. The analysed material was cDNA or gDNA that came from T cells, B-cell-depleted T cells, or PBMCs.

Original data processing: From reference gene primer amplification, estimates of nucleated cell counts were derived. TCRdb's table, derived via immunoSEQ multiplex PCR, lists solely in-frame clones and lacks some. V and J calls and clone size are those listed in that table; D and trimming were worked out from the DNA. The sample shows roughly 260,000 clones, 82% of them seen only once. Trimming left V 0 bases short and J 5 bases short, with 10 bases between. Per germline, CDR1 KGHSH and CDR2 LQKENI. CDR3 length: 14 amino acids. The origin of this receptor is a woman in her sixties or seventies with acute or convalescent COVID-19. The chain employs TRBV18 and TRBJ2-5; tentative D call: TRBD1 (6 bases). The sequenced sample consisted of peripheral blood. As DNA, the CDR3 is TGTGCCAGCTCACCACCGGGGGCAGGGGAGACCCAGTACTTC. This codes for CASSPPGAGETQYF.